Presented here are 24 T cell receptor beta chains from one specimen sequenced in a study of Ad26.COV2.S vaccination and SARS-CoV-2 variants. Only in-frame clones appear in the TCRdb table, and some are missing; sequencing was by immunoSEQ multiplex PCR. The sample holds just over 350,000 clones; roughly nine tenths are singletons and the top ten take roughly 3.9%. The sequenced sample was peripheral blood, obtained after recovery from COVID-19. The receptors were gathered from a human donor who had recovered from COVID-19.

DNA for the CDR3: TGTGCCAGCAGAGGACTAGCGGGGGGGCTTTTTGAGCAGTTCTTC. It codes for CASRGLAGGLFEQFF. The chain employs TRBV6-5 and TRBJ2-1; 15 bases align to TRBD2. V was clipped by 6 bases and J by 9 bases; unmatched bases: 6. The CDR3 extends over 15 amino acids. Germline loops: CDR1 MNHEY, CDR2 SVGAGI.

The CDR3 loop reads CASSQDQEWEQFF. Written as DNA, the CDR3 is TGCGCCAGCAGCCAAGATCAGGAGTGGGAGCAGTTCTTC. V and J are TRBV4-1 and TRBJ2-1; D is unclear. The germline gives CDR1 MGHRA, CDR2 YSYEKL. Trimming stripped 0 bases from V and 10 bases from J, with 10 bases between. The CDR3 has 13 residues.

Worth noting for this clone: Additional DNA sequences in this sample encode the identical CDR3. The chain recombines TRBV18 with TRBJ1-2; 7 nucleotides match TRBD1. V shed 3 bases and J 2 bases; nucleotides not matched to a gene: 0. The CDR3 loop spans 13 amino acids. The germline CDR1 and CDR2 sequences are KGHSH and LQKENI. The CDR3 protein is CASSPTGNYGYTF. The CDR3 nucleotides read TGTGCCAGCTCACCGACAGGGAACTATGGCTACACCTTC.

The chain has TRBV6-5 and TRBJ1-1, with D unclear. Germline V gene sequence: CDR1 MNHEY, CDR2 SVGAGI. V was clipped by 2 bases and J by 7 bases, with 14 bases between them. This CDR3 is built from 14 residues. CDR3 DNA: TGTGCCAGCAGTTACGGCCATGCCTCCCTTGAAGCTTTCTTT. Its translation: CASSYGHASLEAFF.

V and J are TRBV9 and TRBJ1-5, with D unclear. The CDR3 contains 12 residues. Trimming left V 0 bases short and J 9 bases short, with 7 bases between. Germline CDR1 reads SGDLS; CDR2 reads YYNGEE. Here the CDR3 reads CASSVDRGPQHF. CDR3 coding DNA: TGTGCCAGCAGCGTAGATCGAGGGCCCCAGCATTTT.

The chain employs TRBV11-2 and TRBJ1-1; possible D gene TRBD1, 5 bases. Looked up from germline, CDR1 is SGHAT and CDR2 is FQNNGV. Trimming removed 1 base from V and 5 bases from J, with 8 bases in between. The CDR3 runs 13 residues. The CDR3 region is CASSLGGVTEAFF. The CDR3 DNA sequence: TGTGCCAGCAGCTTAGGGGGGGTGACTGAAGCTTTCTTT. Full variable domain (outside the CDR3, taken from reference TRBV11-2 and TRBJ1-1): EAGVAQSPRYKIIEKRQSVAFWCNPISGHATLYWYQQILGQGPKLLIQFQNNGVVDDSQLPKDRFSAERLKGVDSTLKIQPAKLEDSAVYLCASSLGGVTEAFFGQGTRLTVV.

The chain carries TRBV5-6 and TRBJ2-3; weak D call: TRBD1 (6 bases). CDR3 length equals 16 residues. Germline V gene sequence: CDR1 SGHDT, CDR2 YYEEEE. V lost 4 bases and J lost 3, with 18 bases in between. CDR3 nucleotides: TGTGCCAGCAGCGTAGCCGGGACACTTGTTACAGATACGCAGTATTTT. As protein: CASSVAGTLVTDTQYF.

The rearrangement links TRBV2 to TRBJ2-1; D is ambiguous. Germline CDR1 reads SNHLY; CDR2 reads FYNNEI. With 2 bases removed from V and 8 bases from J, the gap between germline ends came to 7 bases. The CDR3 runs to 12 residues. CDR3 region: CASSESEYEQFF. The CDR3 DNA follows: TGTGCCAGCAGTGAAAGCGAATATGAGCAGTTCTTC. The full variable domain, in which reference TRBV2 and TRBJ2-1 provide the parts outside the CDR3, is EPEVTQTPSHQVTQMGQEVILRCVPISNHLYFYWYRQILGQKVEFLVSFYNNEISEKSEIFDDQFSVERPDGSNFTLKIRSTKLEDSAMYFCASSESEYEQFFGPGTRLTVL.

This clone was observed once. The chain is built from TRBV4-1 and TRBJ1-3; D is perhaps TRBD1 (5 bases). Trimming took 2 bases from V and 0 from J, leaving 11 bases between them. This CDR3 is built from 16 residues. From germline, CDR1 is MGHRA and CDR2 YSYEKL. The CDR3 nucleotides are TGCGCCAGCAGCCAACCTGGGACTAACTCTGGAAACACCATATATTTT. Its protein product is CASSQPGTNSGNTIYF.

The rearrangement joins TRBV11-2 to TRBJ2-7; D is ambiguous. CDR3 length: 11 residues. The ends were cut back, 3 bases at V and 5 bases at J, with 5 bases in the middle. Germline loops: CDR1 SGHAT, CDR2 FQNNGV. For the CDR3, the DNA is TGTGCCAGCAGCTTGGATCACGAGCAGTACTTC. Translated: CASSLDHEQYF.

The chain uses TRBV10-1 and TRBJ2-3; D may correspond to TRBD1 or TRBD2 (5 bases each). The length of the CDR3 is 12 residues. Germline CDR1 is WNHNN and CDR2 is SYGVQD (reference sequence). V lost 8 bases to trimming and J lost 2 bases, with 8 bases between them. Here the CDR3 reads CASGDLTDTQYF. CDR3 in DNA: TGCGCCAGCGGGGACCTCACAGATACGCAGTATTTT.

The chain couples TRBV27 to TRBJ1-5; TRBD1 is a possible D gene (6 bases). This CDR3 contains 15 residues. CDR1 is MNHEY and CDR2 is SMNVEV in the germline V gene (reference sequence). Trimming removed 6 bases from V and 4 bases from J, with 16 bases in between. The CDR3 nucleotides read TGTGCCAGCAGCATGTCCTCAGGGGCAAATCAGCCCCAGCATTTT. Protein sequence: CASSMSSGANQPQHF.

This chain joins TRBV7-9 and TRBJ1-1, with D possibly TRBD1 on 5 matching bases. With 0 bases removed from V and 2 bases from J, the gap between germline ends came to 13 bases. The CDR3 is 16 residues long. Germline CDR1 is SEHNR and CDR2 is FQNEAQ (reference sequence). CDR3: CASSLARLGLNTEAFF. The CDR3 nucleotides read TGTGCCAGCAGCTTAGCTAGACTGGGGCTAAACACTGAAGCTTTCTTT.

This CDR3 is CASSLTSDGHYGYTF. CDR3 nucleotides: TGTGCCAGCAGTTTAACCTCCGACGGCCACTATGGCTACACCTTC. The chain combines TRBV27 with TRBJ1-2; D ambiguous. The germline gives CDR1 MNHEY, CDR2 SMNVEV (reference sequence). The V end was cut by 2 bases, the J end by 3 bases, with 13 bases between. This CDR3 is 15 amino acids long.

Only one count was recorded for this clone. This specimen includes other DNA sequences encoding the same CDR3. The genes are TRBV27 and TRBJ1-1; D gene unclear. CDR1 and CDR2 from the germline V gene are MNHEY and SMNVEV (reference sequence). V lost 2 bases and J lost 1, with 5 bases in between. The length of the CDR3 is 13 residues. The CDR3 DNA sequence: TGTGCCAGCAGTTTAAAGGGGAACACTGAAGCTTTCTTT. Its protein product is CASSLKGNTEAFF.

The V call is TRBV7-8, the J call TRBJ1-6, with 7 bases that match TRBD1. The CDR3 loop spans 16 amino acids. Germline V gene sequence: CDR1 SGHVS, CDR2 FQNEAQ. V dropped 5 bases and J dropped 2; count of bases not matched to a gene: 6. CDR3 protein: CASSLRDSTYNSPLHF. The CDR3 DNA is TGTGCCAGCAGCCTCCGGGACAGCACCTATAATTCACCCCTCCACTTT.

This clone appeared once. The chain couples TRBV29-1 to TRBJ2-1; TRBD2 is a possible D gene (6 bases). In germline, CDR1 is SQVTM, CDR2 ANQGSEA. V shed 6 bases and J shed 10 bases, with 13 bases lying between them. The CDR3 is 11 amino acids. The CDR3 region has the DNA TGCAGCGTGGGGGACTCCGTAGAGCAGTTCTTC. It encodes CSVGDSVEQFF.

The chain recombines TRBV11-1 with TRBJ2-3; TRBD1 is a possible D gene (5 bases). Germline loops: CDR1 SGHAT, CDR2 FQDESV (reference sequence). V was trimmed by 4 bases and J by 1 base, leaving 9 bases between them. This CDR3 comprises 14 residues. CDR3 DNA sequence: TGTGCCAGCAGCTCGCCACAGGGCACAGATACGCAGTATTTT. This sequence encodes CASSSPQGTDTQYF.

The genes are TRBV9 and TRBJ2-5; D tentatively fits TRBD1 or TRBD2 (5 bases each). V was trimmed by 0 bases and J by 4 bases, leaving 10 bases between them. The CDR3 has 14 residues. Germline V gene data show CDR1 as SGDLS and CDR2 as YYNGEE. DNA for the CDR3: TGTGCCAGCAGCGTAGGGGGGTACGGAGAGACCCAGTACTTC. Its protein is CASSVGGYGETQYF.

The chain uses TRBV9 and TRBJ2-5, with 8 bases fitting TRBD2. CDR3 size: 14 residues. Germline V lookup: CDR1 SGDLS, CDR2 YYNGEE. Unmatched junction bases numbered 6, after V lost 5 bases and J lost 3 bases. The DNA of the CDR3 is TGTGCCAGCAGTGTTAGCGGGGCGGAAGAGACCCAGTACTTC. The encoded protein is CASSVSGAEETQYF.

The chain combines TRBV7-9 with TRBJ1-6; D unresolved. The CDR3 has 14 amino acids. CDR1 is SEHNR and CDR2 is FQNEAQ in the germline V gene (reference sequence). Trimming left V 5 bases short and J 3 bases short, with 8 bases between. The CDR3 loop reads CASSTDGYNSPLHF. CDR3 nucleotides: TGTGCCAGCAGCACGGACGGCTATAATTCACCCCTCCACTTT.

The chain is built from TRBV7-9 and TRBJ2-4; tentative D call: TRBD2 (5 bases). V gave up 5 bases and J gave up 12 bases, with 14 bases separating them. The CDR3 sequence is 12 residues long. CDR1 is SEHNR and CDR2 is FQNEAQ in the germline V gene (reference sequence). Here the CDR3 DNA reads TGTGCCAGCAGCCAACTAGAAGAGGCTCAGTACTTC. Translated, it gives CASSQLEEAQYF. Full variable domain (outside the CDR3, taken from reference TRBV7-9 and TRBJ2-4): DTGVSQNPRHKITKRGQNVTFRCDPISEHNRLYWYRQTLGQGPEFLTYFQNEAQLEKSRLLSDRFSAERPKGSFSTLEIQRTEQGDSAMYLCASSQLEEAQYFGAGTRLSVL.

The CDR3 DNA is TGCGCCAGCAGCTCGGGTAGGGGAAACTACGAGCAGTACTTC. As protein: CASSSGRGNYEQYF. The chain links TRBV5-1 to TRBJ2-7; tentative D call: TRBD1 (5 bases). CDR3 size: 14 residues. Trimming took 3 bases from V and 3 from J, leaving 13 bases between them. The V gene's germline CDR1 is SGHRS and CDR2 YFSETQ.

The chain carries TRBV3-1 (or the pseudogene TRBV3-2) and TRBJ2-5; 7 bases fit TRBD1. Looked up from germline, CDR1 is LGHDT and CDR2 is YNNKEL (reference sequence). V was clipped by 2 bases and J by 5 bases; unmatched bases: 5. This CDR3 contains 14 residues. The CDR3 sequence is CASSQLGRGETQYF. CDR3 bases: TGTGCCAGCAGCCAATTGGGCAGGGGGGAGACCCAGTACTTC.